One and the same sample provided the 32 T cell receptor beta chains below, sequenced in a study of long-term antiretroviral therapy in people with HIV. At survey level, the immunoSEQ assay was run in its v3.0 version. The assay was immunoSEQ multiplex PCR, and TCRdb's table has in-frame clones only and misses some. This sample has 23,000 or so clones, with over 85% found just once. Sequenced here: unsorted PBMCs, sampled 7.6 years after starting antiretroviral therapy. The source of these receptors is a woman aged 40 to 55 with HIV.

V gene TRBV19 combines with J gene TRBJ1-5, with TRBD1 identical over 8 bases. Unmatched junction bases numbered 18, after V lost 5 bases and J lost 0 bases. The CDR3 has 20 residues. Germline V CDR1 and CDR2: LNHDA, SQIVND (reference sequence). The CDR3 protein is CASSFSRQGTMRYSNQPQHF. The DNA for the CDR3 is TGTGCCAGTAGTTTTTCTCGACAGGGGACTATGCGGTATAGCAATCAGCCCCAGCATTTT.

This clone was detected only once. The chain employs TRBV10-3 and TRBJ2-2; TRBD2 aligns across 12 bases. This CDR3 is 15 amino acids long. Unmatched junction bases numbered 9, after V lost 10 bases and J lost 6 bases. Germline V gene sequence: CDR1 ENHRY, CDR2 SYGVKD. The CDR3, as DNA: TGTGCCAGCAACCCAGGGACTAGCGGGTCCGGGGAGCTGTTTTTT. It codes for CASNPGTSGSGELFF.

This chain joins TRBV6-5 and TRBJ1-6; no clear D. In germline, CDR1 is MNHEY, CDR2 SVGAGI. This CDR3 is 12 amino acids long. Trimming shortened V by 0 bases and J by 7 bases, and 1 base separated the two germline ends. CDR3 bases: TGTGCCAGCAGTTACTCCAATTCACCCCTCCACTTT. Translated: CASSYSNSPLHF.

This sequence joins TRBV5-4 and TRBJ2-7; 10 nucleotides align to TRBD1. J was trimmed by 6 bases and V by 4 bases; bases with no gene match: 4. Germline values: CDR1 SGHNT, CDR2 YYREEE (reference sequence). CDR3 length: 13 residues. This chain's CDR3 is CASSPRTGGEQYF. The CDR3, as DNA: TGTGCCAGCAGCCCTCGGACAGGGGGCGAGCAGTACTTC. Using reference TRBV5-4 and TRBJ2-7 for the parts outside the CDR3, the full variable domain is ETGVTQSPTHLIKTRGQQVTLRCSSQSGHNTVSWYQQALGQGPQFIFQYYREEENGRGNFPPRFSGLQFPNYSSELNVNALELDDSALYLCASSPRTGGEQYFGPGTRLTVT.

The chain recombines TRBV5-1 with TRBJ2-7, with D possibly being TRBD1 (6 bases). The CDR3 length is 11 residues. Germline-derived CDR1 and CDR2 are SGHRS and YFSETQ. The V end lost 0 bases, the J end lost 11 bases, and 9 bases lay between the germline ends. CDR3 sequence reads: CASSLGAGEYF. As DNA, the CDR3 is TGCGCCAGCAGCTTGGGAGCAGGGGAGTACTTC.

This chain connects TRBV7-2 to TRBJ2-2; 10 nucleotides agree with TRBD2. There are 15 residues in the CDR3. The V gene end was trimmed by 5 bases and the J gene end by 7 bases; junction bases not matched to a gene: 7. Germline CDR1 is SGHTA and CDR2 is FQGNSA. CDR3 region: CASSNNQRGGGELFF. The CDR3 DNA follows: TGTGCCAGCAGCAATAACCAGCGGGGGGGCGGGGAGCTGTTTTTT.

J is TRBJ1-3 and V is TRBV7-9; D is possibly TRBD1 (6 bases). Trimming stripped 10 bases from V and 2 bases from J, with 9 bases between. Germline V lookup: CDR1 SEHNR, CDR2 FQNEAQ (reference sequence). The CDR3 is made up of 12 amino acids. CDR3 loop: CATGDTGNTIYF. CDR3 coding DNA: TGTGCCACGGGGGACACTGGAAACACCATATATTTT.

The CDR3 DNA follows: TGTGCCAGCAGACCCCTACAGGGGGCCCACTATGGCTACACCTTC. Translated, it gives CASRPLQGAHYGYTF. The chain links TRBV28 to TRBJ1-2; the match to TRBD1 covers 9 bases. Trimming cost V 6 bases and J 3 bases; bases outside gene matches: 8. The germline V gene has CDR1 MDHEN and CDR2 SYDVKM. This CDR3 contains 15 residues.

This clone was recorded once. The chain links TRBV5-5 to TRBJ1-1; D perhaps matches TRBD1 (6 bases). Trimming stripped 2 bases from V and 7 bases from J, with 15 bases between. The germline gives CDR1 SGHKS, CDR2 YYEKEE (reference sequence). This CDR3 contains 14 residues. The CDR3 DNA reads as TGTGCCAGCAGCTTAGGTGGGACAAGTCGTGAAGCTTTCTTT. Protein: CASSLGGTSREAFF.

This chain links TRBV7-8 with TRBJ2-2; D perhaps matches TRBD2 (5 bases). This CDR3 contains 14 residues. Between the trimmed V and J ends, which lost 6 bases and 4 bases, there was a span of 12 bases. CDR1 SGHVS and CDR2 FQNEAQ come from the germline V gene. The CDR3 nucleotides are TGTGCCAGCAGTTTCGCGGAGGTCACCGGGGAGCTGTTTTTT. Its protein product is CASSFAEVTGELFF.

The sample holds one count of this clone. J is TRBJ2-4 and V is TRBV11-3, with TRBD2 matching 12 bases. The germline CDR1 and CDR2 sequences are SGHNT and YENEEA. CDR3 length: 15 residues. Trimming cost V 5 bases and J 8 bases; bases outside gene matches: 7. For the CDR3, the DNA is TGTGCCAGCAGCCCCAGCAGACTAGCGGGGGACATTCAGTACTTC. Translating gives CASSPSRLAGDIQYF.

CDR3 residues: CASSLSPGQAFDSYEQYF. The CDR3 DNA is TGTGCCAGCAGCTTATCCCCCGGACAGGCCTTCGACTCCTACGAGCAGTACTTC. The chain combines TRBV7-2 with TRBJ2-7; 7 bases align to TRBD1. Trimming removed 2 bases from V and 0 bases from J; junction bases left unmatched: 13. Germline V lookup: CDR1 SGHTA, CDR2 FQGNSA. This CDR3 is 18 amino acids long.

The J gene is TRBJ2-7, the V gene TRBV30; D assignment may be TRBD1 or TRBD2 (5 bases each). In germline, CDR1 is GTSNPN, CDR2 SVGIG (reference sequence). V was cut by 1 base and J by 9 bases, with 19 bases left in between. The CDR3 runs 14 residues. This chain's CDR3 is CAWSEEGPDLGQYF. CDR3 coding DNA: TGTGCCTGGAGTGAAGAGGGGCCCGATCTAGGGCAGTACTTC.

The J gene is TRBJ2-1, the V gene TRBV6-6, with 10 bases identical to TRBD1. V was clipped by 2 bases and J by 4 bases; unmatched bases: 5. This CDR3 contains 16 residues. Germline V gene data show CDR1 as MNHNY and CDR2 as SVGAGI (reference sequence). CDR3 protein: CASSYPGQGTYNEQFF. The CDR3 DNA sequence: TGTGCCAGCAGTTACCCGGGACAGGGGACGTACAATGAGCAGTTCTTC.

V is TRBV18 and J is TRBJ1-6; the D is unclear. Deletions cut 2 bases from V and 5 bases from J, with 7 bases between. The CDR3 is 14 amino acids. Germline V lookup: CDR1 KGHSH, CDR2 LQKENI. The CDR3 coding sequence is TGTGCCAGCTCACCAGGCCAGGATAATTCACCCCTCCACTTT. Translating gives CASSPGQDNSPLHF.

In nucleotides, the CDR3 is TGTGCCAGCAGGCCTCAGGGGAACACTGAAGCTTTCTTT. Its translation is CASRPQGNTEAFF. J is TRBJ1-1 and V is TRBV6-5; D is perhaps TRBD1 (5 bases). This CDR3 is built from 13 residues. From germline, CDR1 is MNHEY and CDR2 SVGAGI. V was shortened by 6 bases and J by 1 base, with 9 bases between the two germline ends.

V usage is TRBV25-1 and J usage is TRBJ2-5; a possible D gene is TRBD1 (6 bases). CDR1 and CDR2 from the germline V gene are MGHDK and SYGVNS. The CDR3 contains 12 residues. V dropped 8 bases and J dropped 2 bases, with 9 bases sitting between them. The DNA for the CDR3 is TGTGCCAGCGGACAGTCGCAAGAGACCCAGTACTTC. Amino acids: CASGQSQETQYF. Full variable domain (remainder filled in from reference TRBV25-1 and TRBJ2-5): EADIYQTPRYLVIGTGKKITLECSQTMGHDKMYWYQQDPGMELHLIHYSYGVNSTEKGDLSSESTVSRIRTEHFPLTLESARPSHTSQYLCASGQSQETQYFGPGTRLLVL.

The chain links TRBV4-3 to TRBJ2-3; weak D call: TRBD2 (5 bases). CDR1 LGHNA and CDR2 YSLEER come from the germline V gene. The CDR3 extends over 18 amino acids. V was clipped by 0 bases and J by 6 bases, with 22 bases between them. The CDR3 spells CASSQEGAYLVGLDTQYF. The CDR3 coding sequence is TGCGCCAGCAGCCAAGAGGGAGCCTATCTAGTGGGGTTGGATACGCAGTATTTT.

V is TRBV15 and J is TRBJ1-5; D remains ambiguous. Trimming removed 8 bases at V and 0 bases at J, with 11 bases between. CDR3 length equals 14 residues. Germline values: CDR1 LNHNV, CDR2 YYDKDF (reference sequence). CDR3 protein: CATSISYSNQPQHF. CDR3 coding DNA: TGTGCCACCTCTATTTCTTATAGCAATCAGCCCCAGCATTTT. Full variable domain (missing parts from reference TRBV15 and TRBJ1-5): DAMVIQNPRYQVTQFGKPVTLSCSQTLNHNVMYWYQQKSSQAPKLLFHYYDKDFNNEADTPDNFQSRRPNTSFCFLDIRSPGLGDTAMYLCATSISYSNQPQHFGDGTRLSIL.

The rearrangement joins TRBV4-3 to TRBJ1-6; tentatively, D is TRBD1 (5 bases). Germline-derived CDR1 and CDR2 are LGHNA and YSLEER. The length of the CDR3 is 13 residues. V lost 3 bases to trimming and J lost 8 bases, with 8 bases between them. For the CDR3, the DNA is TGCGCCAGCAGCCACAGGGCGGATTCACCCCTCCACTTT. It translates to CASSHRADSPLHF.

DNA of the CDR3: TGCGCCAGCAGCCAAGATTCGTCCGGGGGGCGAGTCTATGGCTACACCTTC. As protein: CASSQDSSGGRVYGYTF. The gene calls are TRBV4-3 and TRBJ1-2; D is possibly TRBD1 (6 bases). This CDR3 has 17 amino acids. Germline CDR1 is LGHNA and CDR2 is YSLEER. V gave up 0 bases and J gave up 4 bases, with 18 bases separating them.

This chain joins TRBV7-9 and TRBJ2-1, with D perhaps assigned TRBD1 or TRBD2 (7 bases each). This CDR3 has 13 amino acids. V lost 0 bases to trimming and J lost 14 bases, with 14 bases between them. Germline values: CDR1 SEHNR, CDR2 FQNEAQ (reference sequence). DNA for the CDR3: TGTGCCAGCAGCTTAGCGCAGGGGGAGGGGAAGTTCTTC. It is translated as CASSLAQGEGKFF.

The chain combines TRBV2 with TRBJ2-1; D uncertain. The germline gives CDR1 SNHLY, CDR2 FYNNEI. The CDR3 consists of 13 residues. The germline V and J ends were trimmed by 5 bases and 2 bases, with 7 bases remaining between them. The CDR3 sequence: CASSQDAYNEQFF. For the CDR3, the DNA is TGTGCCAGCAGTCAAGACGCCTACAATGAGCAGTTCTTC.

V is TRBV4-3 and J is TRBJ1-5; possibly TRBD1 for D (5 bases). The CDR3 covers 13 residues. V lost 1 base and J lost 12, with 13 bases in between. CDR1 and CDR2 from the germline V gene are LGHNA and YSLEER. The CDR3 DNA reads TGCGCCAGCAGCCAAGTCACAGGACAATACCAGCATTTT. Translated: CASSQVTGQYQHF.

This chain connects TRBV18 to TRBJ1-2, with 10 bases aligning to TRBD1. CDR1 is KGHSH, CDR2 LQKENI, per germline. Trimming took 2 bases from V and 8 from J; bases not matched to a gene: 8. The CDR3 contains 15 residues. Here the CDR3 reads CASSPFGTGEGGYTF. The CDR3 nucleotides read TGTGCCAGCTCACCATTCGGGACAGGGGAGGGAGGCTACACCTTC.

The rearrangement joins TRBV10-3 to TRBJ1-2, with no clear D. V lost 2 bases and J 4 bases, leaving 8 bases between the germline ends. This CDR3 is 13 amino acids long. The germline gives CDR1 ENHRY, CDR2 SYGVKD. The CDR3 DNA reads TGTGCCATCAGTGAGCGACCGCTCTATGGCTACACCTTC. Protein sequence: CAISERPLYGYTF.

This clone was observed once. V gene TRBV28 combines with J gene TRBJ1-5, with TRBD1 identical over 9 bases. Trimming took 5 bases from V and 4 from J; bases not matched to a gene: 6. The CDR3 has 15 residues. Germline V gives CDR1 MDHEN, CDR2 SYDVKM. The CDR3 sequence is CASSPMTGGNQPQHF. CDR3 DNA sequence: TGTGCCAGCAGTCCTATGACAGGGGGAAATCAGCCCCAGCATTTT.

The rearrangement links TRBV15 to TRBJ2-2; possibly TRBD1 for D (5 bases). V lost 3 bases and J 8 bases, leaving 13 bases between the germline ends. CDR1 and CDR2 (germline): LNHNV, YYDKDF (reference sequence). The CDR3 has 14 amino acids. CDR3 in DNA: TGTGCCACCAGCAGGCCGGACATTCGGGGGGAGCTGTTTTTT. Translating it yields CATSRPDIRGELFF. Using reference TRBV15 and TRBJ2-2 for the parts outside the CDR3, the full variable domain is DAMVIQNPRYQVTQFGKPVTLSCSQTLNHNVMYWYQQKSSQAPKLLFHYYDKDFNNEADTPDNFQSRRPNTSFCFLDIRSPGLGDTAMYLCATSRPDIRGELFFGEGSRLTVL.

The chain uses TRBV7-3 and TRBJ1-1; no clear D gene. This CDR3 has 13 residues. V dropped 2 bases and J dropped 0 bases, with 4 bases sitting between them. Germline V gene lookup returns CDR1 SGHTA and CDR2 FQGTGA. In nucleotides, the CDR3 is TGTGCCAGCAGCTTACAGTTGAACACTGAAGCTTTCTTT. Its protein product is CASSLQLNTEAFF.

The chain combines TRBV6-5 with TRBJ2-5; 7 bases fit TRBD2. In germline, CDR1 is MNHEY, CDR2 SVGAGI. The length of the CDR3 is 13 residues. V lost 2 bases and J lost 4; bases outside the gene matches: 1. CDR3 region: CASSYGGGETQYF. The CDR3 DNA is TGTGCCAGCAGTTACGGCGGGGGAGAGACCCAGTACTTC.

V and J are TRBV7-9 and TRBJ2-3; TRBD2 aligns across 13 bases. V lost 5 bases, J lost 4 bases, and 9 bases stayed unmatched. Germline loops: CDR1 SEHNR, CDR2 FQNEAQ (reference sequence). The CDR3 extends over 17 amino acids. Here the CDR3 DNA reads TGTGCCAGCAGCCTTGGGACTAGCGGGGCCCTCTCAGATACGCAGTATTTT. Encoded protein: CASSLGTSGALSDTQYF.

The CDR3 sequence: CASKQGLANYGYTF. As DNA, the CDR3 is TGTGCCAGCAAGCAGGGGTTGGCTAACTATGGCTACACCTTC. V gene TRBV2 combines with J gene TRBJ1-2; D is possibly TRBD1 (6 bases). Between the trimmed V and J ends, which lost 7 bases and 0 bases, there was a span of 12 bases. Germline CDR1 and CDR2: SNHLY and FYNNEI. CDR3 length: 14 amino acids.